This TCR beta chain was retrieved from a study of spatial heterogeneity in lung cancer. Time point meaning: sample taken at primary tumor resection. A unique molecular identifier was carried by every single TCR cDNA molecule. TCRdb used MiXCR to reprocess the 5' RACE reads, holding one entry per CDR3 protein. There are some 8,600 distinct CDR3 sequences in the sample; around 4.5% occur only once, and roughly 29% lies in the top ten. The table lists this clonotype with many counts. The CDR3 sequence is 16 residues long. V shed 0 bases and J 4 bases; nucleotides not matched to a gene: 1. Germline CDR1 reads LGHNA; CDR2 reads YSLEER.

The material sequenced was PBMCs, taken at surgery. This TCR came from a male donor with early-stage non-small cell lung cancer. This sequence joins TRBV4-3 and TRBJ2-1; 12 bases fit TRBD2. CDR3 sequence (DNA): TGCGCCAGCAGCCAAGAGACTAGCGGGGGATACAATGAGCAGTTCTTC. Translated: CASSQETSGGYNEQFF.